This TCR beta chain was captured by sequencing in a study of cytomegalovirus exposure and HLA in healthy donors. Both 60 Vbeta primers and 13 Jbeta primers went into the PCR. Some clones are missing from TCRdb's copy, which holds only in-frame ones; the method was immunoSEQ multiplex PCR. The sample consists of some 150,000 clones, 75% of them appearing once. V was pared by 6 bases and J by 0 bases, with 14 bases between. The CDR3 sequence is 15 residues long. The germline V gene encodes CDR1 SEHNR and CDR2 FQNEAQ (reference sequence). Sequencing was performed on PBMCs. The sequence came from a man aged 40-49 years in good health and CMV-seronegative. The chain employs TRBV7-9 and TRBJ1-1; D perhaps matches TRBD1 (6 bases). Written as DNA, the CDR3 is TGTGCCAGCAGTTACCGGACAGCTATGAACACTGAAGCTTTCTTT. This gives the protein CASSYRTAMNTEAFF.